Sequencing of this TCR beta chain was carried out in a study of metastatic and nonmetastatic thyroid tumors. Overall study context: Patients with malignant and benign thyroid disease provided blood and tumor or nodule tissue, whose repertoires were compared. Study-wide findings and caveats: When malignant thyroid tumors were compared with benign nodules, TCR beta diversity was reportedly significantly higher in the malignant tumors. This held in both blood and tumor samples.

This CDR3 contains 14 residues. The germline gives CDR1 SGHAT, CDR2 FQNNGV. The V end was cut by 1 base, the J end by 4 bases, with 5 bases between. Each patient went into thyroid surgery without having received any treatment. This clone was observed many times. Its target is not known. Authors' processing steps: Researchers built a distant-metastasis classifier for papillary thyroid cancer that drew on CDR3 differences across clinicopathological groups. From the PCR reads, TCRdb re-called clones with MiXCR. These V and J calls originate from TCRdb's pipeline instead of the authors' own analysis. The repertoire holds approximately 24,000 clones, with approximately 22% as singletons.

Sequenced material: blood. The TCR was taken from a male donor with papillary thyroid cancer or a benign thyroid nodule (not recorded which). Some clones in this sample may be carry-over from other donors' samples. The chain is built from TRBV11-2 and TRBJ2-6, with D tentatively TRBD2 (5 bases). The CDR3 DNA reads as TGTGCCAGCAGCTTAGCGGGAGGGGCCAACGTCCTGACTTTC. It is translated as CASSLAGGANVLTF.